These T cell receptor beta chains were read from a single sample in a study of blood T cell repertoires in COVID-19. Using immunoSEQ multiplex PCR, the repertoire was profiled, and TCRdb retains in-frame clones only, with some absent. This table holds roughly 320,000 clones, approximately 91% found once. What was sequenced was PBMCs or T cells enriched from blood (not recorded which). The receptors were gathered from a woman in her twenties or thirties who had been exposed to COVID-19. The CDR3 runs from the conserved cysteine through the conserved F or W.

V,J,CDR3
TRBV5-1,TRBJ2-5,CASSSTGGEETQYF
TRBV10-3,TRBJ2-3,CAISLNLATDTQYF
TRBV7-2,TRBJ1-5,CASSLARRQPQHF
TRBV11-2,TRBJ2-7,CASSLVGPGGYEQYF
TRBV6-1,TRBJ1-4,CASSEAGPTLATNEKLFF
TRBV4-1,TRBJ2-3,CASSQWGGLNTQYF
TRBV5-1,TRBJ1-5,CASSLESGGYQPQHF
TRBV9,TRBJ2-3,CASSVATGGTQYF
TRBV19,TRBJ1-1,CASSSSQGLTEAFF
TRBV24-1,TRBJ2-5,CATSDSGQYQETQYF